The clone carrying this T cell receptor (beta chain) was recorded at least ten times. A second roughly 7 to 12 cycle PCR used barcoded and J-beta primers. TCRdb processed the 5' RACE reads anew with MiXCR; each CDR3 protein has one entry. Found here are about 670,000 distinct CDR3 sequences, roughly half of them singletons; the top ten hold about 13%. The data originate from a study of blood T cells in healthy people across ages. No fewer than 6 million PBMCs went into each sample. Between the trimmed V and J ends, which lost 7 bases and 2 bases, there was a span of 12 bases. The CDR3 is made up of 13 amino acids.

The source is a woman older than 75 in good health. Material: blood. The rearrangement joins TRBV12-3 or TRBV12-4 to TRBJ2-7; a possible D gene is TRBD2 (6 bases). The CDR3 loop reads CASTSGDTYEQYF. The CDR3 DNA reads as TGTGCCAGCACCTCGGGAGACACCTACGAGCAGTACTTC.